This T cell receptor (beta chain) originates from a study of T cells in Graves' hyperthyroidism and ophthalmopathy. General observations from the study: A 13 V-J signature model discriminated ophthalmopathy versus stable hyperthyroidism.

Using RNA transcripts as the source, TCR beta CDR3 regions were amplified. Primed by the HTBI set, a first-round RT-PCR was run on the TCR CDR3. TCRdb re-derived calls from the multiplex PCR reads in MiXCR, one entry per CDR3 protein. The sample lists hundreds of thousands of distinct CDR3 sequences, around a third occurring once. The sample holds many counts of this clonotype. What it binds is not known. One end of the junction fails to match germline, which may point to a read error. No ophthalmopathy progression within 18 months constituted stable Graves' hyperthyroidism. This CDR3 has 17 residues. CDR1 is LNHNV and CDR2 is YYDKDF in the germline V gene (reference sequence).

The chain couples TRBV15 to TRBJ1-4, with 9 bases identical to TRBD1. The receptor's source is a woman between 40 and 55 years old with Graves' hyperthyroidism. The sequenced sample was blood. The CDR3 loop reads CATSRDKPGQGGEKLFF. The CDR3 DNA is TGTGCCACCAGCCGAGACAAACCGGGACAGGGTGGTGAAAAACTGTTTTTT.